This entry lists 10 T cell receptor beta chains sequenced from one sample in a study of Ad26.COV2.S vaccination and SARS-CoV-2 variants. Profiling relied on immunoSEQ multiplex PCR, and the TCRdb table lists in-frame clones only, not all of them. The sample shows 300,000 to 400,000 clones, about 87% of them seen only once. The treatment is: approximately 18 received Ad26.COV2.S at low or high dose, single or two shots; about 5 received placebo; per-sample allocation not given. It was on day 63 after the first vaccine or placebo injection that samples were taken. This material consisted of peripheral blood, taken in a trial of Ad26.COV2.S vaccine versus placebo. All receptors derive from a person aged 18-65 years who received the Ad26.COV2.S COVID-19 vaccine or a placebo.

The J gene is TRBJ2-3, the V gene TRBV6-2 or TRBV6-3; D is possibly TRBD1 (6 bases). The CDR3 is made up of 17 amino acids. Per germline, CDR1 MNHEY and CDR2 SVGEGT. Trimming took 6 bases from V and 0 from J, leaving 19 bases between them. The CDR3 DNA reads TGTGCCAGCAGCCGTACGGCCCCTCAGGGGAGCACAGATACGCAGTATTTT. It translates to CASSRTAPQGSTDTQYF.

This clone came up once. This chain joins TRBV28 and TRBJ2-1; D possibly uses TRBD1 or TRBD2 (5 bases each). This CDR3 has 13 amino acids. Trimming pared 7 bases from V and 9 bases from J, leaving 16 bases between. The germline gives CDR1 MDHEN, CDR2 SYDVKM. CDR3 sequence: CASTPGRQPEQFF. CDR3 DNA: TGTGCCAGCACTCCGGGACGCCAACCTGAGCAGTTCTTC.

The chain is built from TRBV9 and TRBJ2-1, with 10 bases lining up with TRBD2. J was trimmed by 9 bases and V by 4 bases; bases with no gene match: 16. The V gene's germline CDR1 is SGDLS and CDR2 YYNGEE. The CDR3 has 17 residues. The CDR3 spells CASSPSPRLLAGAEQFF. In DNA, the CDR3 is TGTGCCAGCAGCCCATCCCCTCGATTGCTAGCGGGAGCTGAGCAGTTCTTC.

The chain links TRBV23-1 to TRBJ2-7; no firm D call. TRBV23-1 falls under the ORF class, with uncertain function. The CDR3 is 9 amino acids. V was clipped by 4 bases and J by 6 bases, with 1 base between them. CDR3 sequence reads: CASSREQYF. CDR3 sequence (DNA): TGCGCCAGCAGTCGCGAGCAGTACTTC.

The genes are TRBV19 and TRBJ2-2; possibly TRBD2 for D (6 bases). The CDR3 sequence is 15 residues long. Deletions cut 2 bases from V and 4 bases from J, with 11 bases between. Per germline, CDR1 LNHDA and CDR2 SQIVND (reference sequence). This CDR3 is CASSIRGTGTGELFF. For the CDR3, the DNA is TGTGCCAGTAGTATACGCGGGACTGGCACCGGGGAGCTGTTTTTT.

V is TRBV12-5 and J is TRBJ2-1; D remains ambiguous. CDR1 and CDR2 from the germline V gene are LGHNT and FRNRAP. The CDR3 length is 15 residues. Trimming shortened V by 5 bases and J by 7 bases, and 18 bases separated the two germline ends. The DNA for the CDR3 is TGTGCTAGTGGTCCCTCGGACCCAAAAGGGAATGAGCAGTTCTTC. As protein: CASGPSDPKGNEQFF.

This clone has just a few counts. The chain is built from TRBV6-6 and TRBJ2-7, with D tentatively TRBD1 (6 bases). This CDR3 has 15 residues. The germline gives CDR1 MNHNY, CDR2 SVGAGI (reference sequence). Trimming took off 6 bases at V and 3 bases at J, with 18 bases between the two ends. DNA of the CDR3: TGTGCCAGCAGGCAGCATGGGACACAGATCTACGAGCAGTACTTC. Its translation: CASRQHGTQIYEQYF.

The chain combines TRBV7-8 with TRBJ1-4, with a possible D match to TRBD1 (5 bases). The germline V gene encodes CDR1 SGHVS and CDR2 FQNEAQ. Trimming cost V 6 bases and J 8 bases, with 22 bases left between them. The CDR3 runs 16 residues. The CDR3 is CASSSTQGFGVEKLFF. The CDR3 DNA follows: TGTGCCAGCAGTTCCACTCAGGGTTTCGGAGTGGAAAAACTGTTTTTT.

CDR3 sequence reads: CASRTYGGQGKNIQYF. The CDR3 DNA sequence: TGTGCCAGCAGGACCTACGGTGGACAGGGTAAAAACATTCAGTACTTC. This chain joins TRBV27 and TRBJ2-4, with 8 bases lining up with TRBD1. The germline V gene encodes CDR1 MNHEY and CDR2 SMNVEV (reference sequence). J lost 4 bases, V lost 6 bases, and 11 bases had no gene match. There are 16 residues in the CDR3.

The V call is TRBV7-2, the J call TRBJ2-5; tentatively, D is TRBD1 (5 bases). This CDR3 comprises 16 residues. The germline V and J ends were trimmed by 2 bases and 1 base, with 14 bases remaining between them. Germline CDR1 and CDR2: SGHTA and FQGNSA. CDR3 nucleotide sequence: TGTGCCAGCAGCTTAACGATCAGGGTTATCCAAGAGACCCAGTACTTC. Its protein is CASSLTIRVIQETQYF.